The text below deals with one T cell receptor (beta chain). The sample comes from a study of CD8 T cells in Susac syndrome. J lost 4 bases, V lost 2 bases, and 5 bases had no gene match. CDR3 length equals 14 residues. From germline, CDR1 is SGHDT and CDR2 YYEEEE. Reverse transcription of about 0.45 to 1 ug RNA was performed with random hexamers. Amplification of TCR beta CDR3 was carried out by immunoSEQ multiplex PCR, which covered 54 Vbeta and 13 Jbeta segments. TCRdb independently ran MiXCR on the immunoSEQ multiplex PCR reads; one entry per CDR3 protein. The sample carries 180,000 or so distinct CDR3 sequences, just under 95% recorded once.

The material sequenced was CD4+ T cells from PBMCs. The receptor's source is a human donor in good health. The V call is TRBV5-6, the J call TRBJ2-7; 8 nucleotides agree with TRBD1. This chain's CDR3 is CASSFGQGTYEQYF. In nucleotides, the CDR3 is TGTGCCAGCAGCTTCGGACAGGGAACGTACGAGCAGTACTTC. The variable domain in full, with the rest retrieved from reference TRBV5-6 and TRBJ2-7, is DAGVTQSPTHLIKTRGQQVTLRCSPKSGHDTVSWYQQALGQGPQFIFQYYEEEERQRGNFPDRFSGHQFPNYSSELNVNALLLGDSALYLCASSFGQGTYEQYFGPGTRLTVT.